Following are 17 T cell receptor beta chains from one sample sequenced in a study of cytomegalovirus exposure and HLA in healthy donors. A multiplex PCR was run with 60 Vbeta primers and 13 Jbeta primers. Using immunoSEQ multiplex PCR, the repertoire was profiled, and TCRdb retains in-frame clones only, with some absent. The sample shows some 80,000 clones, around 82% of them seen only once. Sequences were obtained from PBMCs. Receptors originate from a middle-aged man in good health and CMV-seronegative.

DNA for the CDR3: TGTGCCAGCAGTTTCGAACAGGGTCGGCAGCCCCAGCATTTT. This gives the protein CASSFEQGRQPQHF. The genes are TRBV27 and TRBJ1-5; a possible D gene is TRBD1 (6 bases). From germline, CDR1 is MNHEY and CDR2 SMNVEV (reference sequence). The CDR3 spans 14 residues. V was shortened by 3 bases and J by 7 bases, with 13 bases between the two germline ends.

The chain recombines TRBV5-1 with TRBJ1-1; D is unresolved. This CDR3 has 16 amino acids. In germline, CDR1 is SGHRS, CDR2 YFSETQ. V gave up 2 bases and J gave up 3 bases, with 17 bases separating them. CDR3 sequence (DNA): TGCGCCAGCAGCTTCTATGGAGAAGGCGATGACACTGAAGCTTTCTTT. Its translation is CASSFYGEGDDTEAFF.

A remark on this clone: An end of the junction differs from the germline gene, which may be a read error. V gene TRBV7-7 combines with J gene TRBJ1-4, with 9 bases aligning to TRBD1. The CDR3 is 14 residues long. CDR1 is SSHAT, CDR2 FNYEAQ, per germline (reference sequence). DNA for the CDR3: TGTGCTAGCAGCTTGGGACAGGGTGATGAAAAACTGTTTTTT. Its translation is CASSLGQGDEKLFF.

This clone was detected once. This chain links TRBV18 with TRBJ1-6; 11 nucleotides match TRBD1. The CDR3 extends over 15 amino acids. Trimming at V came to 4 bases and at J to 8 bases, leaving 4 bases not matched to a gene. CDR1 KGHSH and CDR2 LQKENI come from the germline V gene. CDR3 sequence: CASSRTGGEDSPLHF. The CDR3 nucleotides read TGTGCCAGCTCACGGACAGGGGGCGAGGATTCACCCCTCCACTTT.

The CDR3 sequence is CASSLMIPGTGMNTEAFF. The CDR3, as DNA: TGTGCCAGCAGCTTAATGATTCCGGGGACAGGGATGAACACTGAAGCTTTCTTT. V and J are TRBV7-8 and TRBJ1-1, with 9 bases aligning to TRBD1. The CDR3 runs 18 residues. The V gene's germline CDR1 is SGHVS and CDR2 FQNEAQ. V shed 2 bases and J 0 bases; nucleotides not matched to a gene: 10.

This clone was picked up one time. CDR3 sequence (DNA): TGTGCCAGCAGCGTAGACGGTCTCTCTGGAAACACCATATATTTT. Its translation: CASSVDGLSGNTIYF. This sequence joins TRBV9 and TRBJ1-3; the D is unclear. The CDR3 is 15 amino acids. Germline loops: CDR1 SGDLS, CDR2 YYNGEE. The V end lost 0 bases, the J end lost 0 bases, and 7 bases lay between the germline ends.

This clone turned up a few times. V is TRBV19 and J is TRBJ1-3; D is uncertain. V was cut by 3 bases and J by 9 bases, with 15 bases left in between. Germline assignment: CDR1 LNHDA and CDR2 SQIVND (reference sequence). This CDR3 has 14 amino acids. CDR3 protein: CASSIWSLESTIYF. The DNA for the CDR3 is TGTGCCAGTAGTATTTGGTCCCTTGAGAGCACCATATATTTT.

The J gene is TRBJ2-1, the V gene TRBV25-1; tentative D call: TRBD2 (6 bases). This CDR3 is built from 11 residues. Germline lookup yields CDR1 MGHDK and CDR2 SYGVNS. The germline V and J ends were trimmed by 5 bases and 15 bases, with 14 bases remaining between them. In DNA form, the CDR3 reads TGTGCCAGCAGTAGTACCGGGACTTCGTTCTTC. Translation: CASSSTGTSFF.

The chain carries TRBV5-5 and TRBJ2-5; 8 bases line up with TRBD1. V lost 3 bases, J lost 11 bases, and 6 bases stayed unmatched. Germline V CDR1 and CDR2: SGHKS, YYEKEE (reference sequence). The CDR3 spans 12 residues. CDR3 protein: CASSYTGGEQYF. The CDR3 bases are TGTGCCAGCAGCTACACAGGGGGAGAGCAGTACTTC.

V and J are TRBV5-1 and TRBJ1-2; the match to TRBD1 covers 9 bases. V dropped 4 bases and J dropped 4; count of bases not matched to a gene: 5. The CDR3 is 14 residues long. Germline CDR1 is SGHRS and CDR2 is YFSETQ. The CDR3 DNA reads TGCGCCAGCAGCCCGGGACAGGGTACCTATGGCTACACCTTC. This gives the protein CASSPGQGTYGYTF.

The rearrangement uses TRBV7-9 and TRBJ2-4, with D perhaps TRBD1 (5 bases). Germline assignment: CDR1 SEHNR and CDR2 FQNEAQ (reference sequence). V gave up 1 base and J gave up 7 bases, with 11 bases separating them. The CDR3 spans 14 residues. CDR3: CASSLEGSANIQYF. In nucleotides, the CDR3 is TGTGCCAGCAGCTTAGAGGGGTCGGCCAACATTCAGTACTTC.

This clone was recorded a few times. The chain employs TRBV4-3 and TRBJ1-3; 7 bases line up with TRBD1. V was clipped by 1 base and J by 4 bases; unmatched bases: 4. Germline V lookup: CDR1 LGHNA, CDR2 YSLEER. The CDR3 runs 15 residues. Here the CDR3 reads CASSQGGTVGNTIYF. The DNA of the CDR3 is TGCGCCAGCAGCCAAGGGGGGACAGTCGGAAACACCATATATTTT.

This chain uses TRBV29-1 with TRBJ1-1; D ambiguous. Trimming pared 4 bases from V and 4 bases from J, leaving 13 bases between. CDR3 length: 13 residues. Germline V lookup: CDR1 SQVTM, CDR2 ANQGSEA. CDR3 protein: CSVGRGSGTEAFF. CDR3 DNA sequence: TGCAGCGTTGGCCGAGGGAGTGGCACTGAAGCTTTCTTT.

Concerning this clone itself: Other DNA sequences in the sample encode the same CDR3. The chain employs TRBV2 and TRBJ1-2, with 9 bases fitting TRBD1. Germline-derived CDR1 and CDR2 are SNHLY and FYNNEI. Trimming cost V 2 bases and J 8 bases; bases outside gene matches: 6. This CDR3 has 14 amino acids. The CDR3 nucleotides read TGTGCCAGCAGTGAATTGGGACAGGGATTCGGCTACACCTTC. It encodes CASSELGQGFGYTF. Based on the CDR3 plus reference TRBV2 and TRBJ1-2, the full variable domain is EPEVTQTPSHQVTQMGQEVILRCVPISNHLYFYWYRQILGQKVEFLVSFYNNEISEKSEIFDDQFSVERPDGSNFTLKIRSTKLEDSAMYFCASSELGQGFGYTFGSGTRLTVV.

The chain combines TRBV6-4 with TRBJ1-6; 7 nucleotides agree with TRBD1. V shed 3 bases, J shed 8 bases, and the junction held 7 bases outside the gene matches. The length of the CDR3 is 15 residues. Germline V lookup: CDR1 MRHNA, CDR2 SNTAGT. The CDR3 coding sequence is TGTGCCAGCAGTGAAGGGGGCAGGGAGGATTCACCCCTCCACTTT. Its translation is CASSEGGREDSPLHF.

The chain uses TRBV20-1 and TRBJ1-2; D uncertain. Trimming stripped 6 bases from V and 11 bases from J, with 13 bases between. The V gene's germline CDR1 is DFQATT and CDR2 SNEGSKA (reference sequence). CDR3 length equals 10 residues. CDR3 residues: CSAPPLGYTF. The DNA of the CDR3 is TGCAGTGCCCCCCCACTAGGGTACACCTTC.

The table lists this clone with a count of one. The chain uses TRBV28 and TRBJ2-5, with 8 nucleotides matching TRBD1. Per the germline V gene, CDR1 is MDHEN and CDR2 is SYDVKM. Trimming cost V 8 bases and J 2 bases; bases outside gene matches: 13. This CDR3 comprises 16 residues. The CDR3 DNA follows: TGTGCCAGCTCCTCCGGACAGGGCGGGCGACAAGAGACCCAGTACTTC. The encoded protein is CASSSGQGGRQETQYF. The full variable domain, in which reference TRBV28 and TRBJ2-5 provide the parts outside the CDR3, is DVKVTQSSRYLVKRTGEKVFLECVQDMDHENMFWYRQDPGLGLRLIYFSYDVKMKEKGDIPEGYSVSREKKERFSLILESASTNQTSMYLCASSSGQGGRQETQYFGPGTRLLVL.